These 27 T cell receptor beta chains came from one sample sequenced in a study of shared clonotypes between healthy human individuals. Produced via immunoSEQ multiplex PCR; TCRdb's table is partial and in-frame only. The sample lists more than 1,200,000 clones, around 98.5% occurring once. Input material: naive CD4+ T cells sorted from blood. The subset here: CD45RA+ positively selected. The origin of the receptors is a man under 40 in good health.

The chain recombines TRBV11-3 with TRBJ2-7; 8 bases are a match to TRBD2. The CDR3 has 13 residues. Germline lookup yields CDR1 SGHNT and CDR2 YENEEA. Trimming removed 5 bases from V and 5 bases from J; junction bases left unmatched: 5. The CDR3 DNA reads TGTGCCAGCAGCGGCCCCGGGGGGGACGAGCAGTACTTC. Translated, it gives CASSGPGGDEQYF.

The V call is TRBV5-1, the J call TRBJ2-1, with TRBD2 matching 11 bases. Germline CDR1 is SGHRS and CDR2 is YFSETQ. CDR3 length equals 16 residues. J gave up 7 bases and V 5 bases, and 11 bases lay outside the gene matches. The CDR3 here is CASRPELAGVINEQFF. The DNA for the CDR3 is TGCGCCAGCAGGCCTGAACTAGCGGGAGTGATAAATGAGCAGTTCTTC. The full variable domain, its missing parts supplied by reference TRBV5-1 and TRBJ2-1, is KAGVTQTPRYLIKTRGQQVTLSCSPISGHRSVSWYQQTPGQGLQFLFEYFSETQRNKGNFPGRFSGRQFSNSRSEMNVSTLELGDSALYLCASRPELAGVINEQFFGPGTRLTVL.

The chain has TRBV2 and TRBJ2-1, with 8 positions matching TRBD1. CDR3 size: 13 residues. Germline V gives CDR1 SNHLY, CDR2 FYNNEI. V lost 5 bases and J lost 5; bases outside the gene matches: 2. For the CDR3, the DNA is TGTGCCAGCAGTACGACAGGGGACAATGAGCAGTTCTTC. Amino acid sequence: CASSTTGDNEQFF.

The gene calls are TRBV2 and TRBJ2-1; weak D call: TRBD2 (5 bases). V lost 3 bases to trimming and J lost 7 bases, with 16 bases between them. The CDR3 contains 15 residues. CDR1 and CDR2 from the germline V gene are SNHLY and FYNNEI. CDR3 nucleotides: TGTGCCAGCAGTGATTCGGCTAGCCCCCGGAATGAGCAGTTCTTC. It encodes CASSDSASPRNEQFF.

V and J are TRBV6-5 and TRBJ2-1, with 11 nucleotides matching TRBD2. V lost 6 bases and J lost 4; bases outside the gene matches: 5. CDR3 length: 15 residues. The germline CDR1 and CDR2 sequences are MNHEY and SVGAGI. The CDR3 DNA follows: TGTGCCAGCAGACTAGCGGGAGCGGGGTACAATGAGCAGTTCTTC. This encodes CASRLAGAGYNEQFF.

Comments on this clone: This specimen includes other DNA sequences encoding the same CDR3. The chain combines TRBV7-2 with TRBJ2-7; the D is unclear. Germline V gene lookup returns CDR1 SGHTA and CDR2 FQGNSA. V was clipped by 1 base and J by 7 bases, with 5 bases between them. The CDR3 runs to 11 residues. The CDR3 here is CASSLVYEQYF. In nucleotides, the CDR3 is TGTGCCAGCAGCTTAGTCTATGAGCAGTACTTC.

The rearrangement links TRBV4-3 to TRBJ2-1; TRBD2 matches at 13 bases. Germline values: CDR1 LGHNA, CDR2 YSLEER. The CDR3 spans 21 residues. J was trimmed by 10 bases and V by 0 bases; bases with no gene match: 21. DNA for the CDR3: TGCGCCAGCAGCCAAGATATTTTAGGGGGAGGAGGACTAGCGGGAGCTGGCGAGCAGTTCTTC. Its translation: CASSQDILGGGGLAGAGEQFF.

The gene calls are TRBV14 and TRBJ1-1; 7 bases align to TRBD1. CDR1 is SGHDN, CDR2 FVKESK, per germline. This CDR3 region has 15 residues. Trimming cost V 5 bases and J 1 base; bases outside gene matches: 7. As DNA, the CDR3 is TGTGCCAGCAGCTTTTACAGGGGAAGGAACACTGAAGCTTTCTTT. Its translation: CASSFYRGRNTEAFF.

V and J are TRBV19 and TRBJ2-7; no firm D call. The CDR3 loop spans 13 amino acids. V lost 0 bases to trimming and J lost 6 bases, with 9 bases between them. The V gene's germline CDR1 is LNHDA and CDR2 SQIVND (reference sequence). CDR3 sequence: CASSIDPRGEQYF. In nucleotides, the CDR3 is TGTGCCAGTAGTATAGATCCACGTGGCGAGCAGTACTTC.

The chain combines TRBV5-4 with TRBJ2-7; tentatively, D is TRBD2 (6 bases). This CDR3 has 16 amino acids. CDR1 is SGHNT and CDR2 is YYREEE in the germline V gene (reference sequence). V dropped 4 bases and J dropped 6 bases, with 23 bases sitting between them. The CDR3 nucleotides read TGTGCCAGCAGCGCTCCCGCGACTGGTCTAGCGTCCGAGCAGTACTTC. It codes for CASSAPATGLASEQYF.

V gene TRBV4-3 combines with J gene TRBJ2-1; 14 bases are a match to TRBD2. Germline CDR1 is LGHNA and CDR2 is YSLEER. Unmatched junction bases numbered 11, after V lost 7 bases and J lost 9 bases. The CDR3 totals 16 residues. CDR3 sequence reads: CASNPGGTSGRGEQFF. CDR3 bases: TGCGCCAGCAACCCAGGGGGGACTAGCGGGAGAGGTGAGCAGTTCTTC.

CDR3 region: CASSPPGMDPYEQYF. The DNA of the CDR3 is TGTGCCAGCAGCCCCCCGGGTATGGATCCCTACGAGCAGTACTTC. The chain joins TRBV2 to TRBJ2-7; D is uncertain. This CDR3 comprises 15 residues. Trimming took off 6 bases at V and 2 bases at J, with 17 bases between the two ends. The germline gives CDR1 SNHLY, CDR2 FYNNEI.

The gene calls are TRBV11-2 and TRBJ2-3; D unclear. Trimming took off 2 bases at V and 8 bases at J, with 5 bases between the two ends. Per the germline V gene, CDR1 is SGHAT and CDR2 is FQNNGV. The CDR3 runs to 11 residues. CDR3 DNA sequence: TGTGCCAGCAGCTTAAGCCTTACGCAGTATTTT. Translated, it gives CASSLSLTQYF.

J is TRBJ2-7 and V is TRBV11-2, with 10 bases aligning to TRBD2. This CDR3 has 14 amino acids. The germline V gene has CDR1 SGHAT and CDR2 FQNNGV. The V and J ends lost 4 bases and 5 bases, in that order; junction bases with no gene match: 5. The CDR3 bases are TGTGCCAGCAGCTCCATAGCGGGAGGAAACGAGCAGTACTTC. Residues: CASSSIAGGNEQYF.

V and J are TRBV18 and TRBJ1-5; D not certain. This CDR3 spans 15 amino acids. Germline CDR1 reads KGHSH; CDR2 reads LQKENI. V was cut by 1 base and J by 7 bases, with 14 bases left in between. The CDR3 protein is CASSPLGTQAQPQHF. CDR3 DNA sequence: TGTGCCAGCTCACCACTCGGTACGCAGGCACAGCCCCAGCATTTT.

This CDR3 reads CASSRLAGDGGNEQFF. In DNA, the CDR3 is TGTGCCAGCAGCCGGCTAGCGGGAGACGGGGGGAATGAGCAGTTCTTC. This chain links TRBV7-9 with TRBJ2-1; 10 nucleotides align to TRBD2. The V and J ends lost 5 bases and 7 bases, in that order; junction bases with no gene match: 11. This CDR3 comprises 16 residues. Germline V gene lookup returns CDR1 SEHNR and CDR2 FQNEAQ (reference sequence).

This chain links TRBV18 with TRBJ2-1, with TRBD1 matching over 10 bases. This CDR3 has 17 residues. CDR1 is KGHSH, CDR2 LQKENI, per germline. The V gene end was trimmed by 5 bases and the J gene end by 3 bases; junction bases not matched to a gene: 10. The CDR3, as DNA: TGTGCCAGCTCAGTACTCTTCCGGGACAGGGGCTACAATGAGCAGTTCTTC. This encodes CASSVLFRDRGYNEQFF.

The V gene is TRBV9, the J gene TRBJ1-1; a weak D match, TRBD1 (6 bases). V was pared by 0 bases and J by 3 bases, with 15 bases between. Germline values: CDR1 SGDLS, CDR2 YYNGEE. This CDR3 spans 16 amino acids. In DNA form, the CDR3 reads TGTGCCAGCAGCGTAGCTTTTCTGGCAGGGGACACTGAAGCTTTCTTT. Residues: CASSVAFLAGDTEAFF.

The chain carries TRBV9 and TRBJ2-5; TRBD2 matches at 9 bases. The junction had 10 bases not matched to a gene; V was cut back by 0 bases and J by 4 bases. The CDR3 extends over 17 amino acids. Germline values: CDR1 SGDLS, CDR2 YYNGEE. In DNA form, the CDR3 reads TGTGCCAGCAGCGTAGAAGGCGGGAGGGCCGTCGGAGAGACCCAGTACTTC. Translating gives CASSVEGGRAVGETQYF.

This clone came up once. This sample also contains other DNA sequences that code for the same CDR3. This sequence joins TRBV7-9 and TRBJ2-7; D gene unclear. CDR3 size: 13 residues. The germline V and J ends were trimmed by 3 bases and 0 bases, with 6 bases remaining between them. Germline loops: CDR1 SEHNR, CDR2 FQNEAQ (reference sequence). The CDR3 coding sequence is TGTGCCAGCAGCTTTTTATCCTCCTACGAGCAGTACTTC. Translation gives CASSFLSSYEQYF.

This clone has just one count. The chain employs TRBV5-1 and TRBJ2-1; 7 bases are shared with TRBD2. With 3 bases clipped from V and 2 bases from J, the junction kept 8 bases outside the gene matches. CDR3 length equals 16 residues. Germline loops: CDR1 SGHRS, CDR2 YFSETQ. DNA of the CDR3: TGCGCCAGCAGCTCTAAAGCGGGATCTCCCTACAATGAGCAGTTCTTC. Residues: CASSSKAGSPYNEQFF.

The J gene is TRBJ2-7, the V gene TRBV9, with TRBD2 matching 14 bases. The CDR3 has 16 amino acids. Germline lookup yields CDR1 SGDLS and CDR2 YYNGEE. The ends lost 4 bases at V and 1 base at J; junction bases unmatched: 4. In DNA, the CDR3 is TGTGCCAGCAGCCCGGGACTAGCGGGAGTATCCTACGAGCAGTACTTC. It codes for CASSPGLAGVSYEQYF.

This sequence joins TRBV11-1 and TRBJ1-1; D is ambiguous. CDR3 length equals 16 residues. Germline CDR1 SGHAT, CDR2 FQDESV (reference sequence). Trimming stripped 5 bases from V and 1 base from J, with 17 bases between. This CDR3 is CASSLAPDISNTEAFF. The DNA of the CDR3 is TGTGCCAGCAGCCTGGCTCCTGACATATCGAACACTGAAGCTTTCTTT. Full variable domain (outside the CDR3, taken from reference TRBV11-1 and TRBJ1-1): EAEVAQSPRYKITEKSQAVAFWCDPISGHATLYWYRQILGQGPELLVQFQDESVVDDSQLPKDRFSAERLKGVDSTLKIQPAELGDSAMYLCASSLAPDISNTEAFFGQGTRLTVV.

The V and J genes are TRBV11-2 and TRBJ2-2, with D uncertain. Germline lookup yields CDR1 SGHAT and CDR2 FQNNGV. The CDR3 is 17 residues long. V dropped 7 bases and J dropped 0 bases, with 18 bases sitting between them. CDR3: CASTTIRALSNTGELFF. CDR3 in DNA: TGTGCCAGCACCACCATACGTGCCCTATCGAACACCGGGGAGCTGTTTTTT.

V is TRBV5-1 and J is TRBJ2-1; possible D gene TRBD1, 6 bases. Germline V gene lookup returns CDR1 SGHRS and CDR2 YFSETQ. The V and J ends lost 0 bases and 10 bases respectively, with 11 bases between them. This CDR3 spans 13 amino acids. This CDR3 is CASSLDAGTEQFF. For the CDR3, the DNA is TGCGCCAGCAGCTTGGACGCCGGGACAGAGCAGTTCTTC.

This chain links TRBV19 with TRBJ1-5; D gene ambiguous. This CDR3 spans 12 amino acids. With 7 bases removed from V and 4 bases from J, the gap between germline ends came to 8 bases. Germline-derived CDR1 and CDR2 are LNHDA and SQIVND (reference sequence). The CDR3 DNA reads TGTGCCAGTATCGCCTTAAATCAGCCCCAGCATTTT. Its protein is CASIALNQPQHF.

This chain uses TRBV27 with TRBJ2-4; no reliable D call. The CDR3 spans 13 residues. The ends were cut back, 3 bases at V and 5 bases at J, with 8 bases in the middle. Germline V lookup: CDR1 MNHEY, CDR2 SMNVEV (reference sequence). CDR3 amino acids: CASSFQNQNIQYF. The CDR3 DNA sequence: TGTGCCAGCAGTTTCCAAAACCAAAACATTCAGTACTTC.